These 12 T cell receptor beta chains were all obtained from the same sample, sequenced in a study of Graves' ophthalmopathy and Graves' hyperthyroidism. As the template, RNA transcripts were used to amplify TCR beta CDR3 regions. The authors performed first-round RT-PCR with HTBI primers and then a second-round multiplex PCR. TCRdb independently ran MiXCR on the multiplex PCR reads; one entry per CDR3 protein. The sample consists of approximately 1.2 million distinct CDR3 sequences, 36% of them appearing once. The sample was peripheral blood or thyroid tissue (not recorded which). These receptors originate from an adult man with Graves' hyperthyroidism.

The rearrangement uses TRBV29-1 and TRBJ2-5; no clear D gene. CDR1 is SQVTM and CDR2 is ANQGSEA in the germline V gene. This CDR3 has 10 residues. V was clipped by 7 bases and J by 7 bases, with 10 bases between them. CDR3 sequence: CSGVTGTQYF. The CDR3, as DNA: TGCAGCGGGGTGACCGGGACCCAGTACTTC.

V usage is TRBV10-3 and J usage is TRBJ1-5; perhaps TRBD1 as D (6 bases). This CDR3 is built from 14 residues. Germline CDR1 and CDR2: ENHRY and SYGVKD. The CDR3 bases are TGTGCTTACCGGGGGACACCTTTTAATCAGCCCCAGCATTTT. Its protein product is CAYRGTPFNQPQHF.

This clonotype was counted many times. The chain joins TRBV7-9 to TRBJ1-6; maybe TRBD1 (6 bases). This CDR3 region has 15 residues. Deletions cut 4 bases from V and 9 bases from J, with 16 bases between. Germline-derived CDR1 and CDR2 are SEHNR and FQNEAQ (reference sequence). CDR3 loop: CASSSPGQMTSPLHF. The CDR3 DNA reads as TGTGCCAGCAGCTCGCCGGGACAAATGACTTCACCCCTCCACTTT.

This clonotype was seen a few times. The V gene is TRBV20-1, the J gene TRBJ1-1, with 7 bases lining up with TRBD1. The CDR3 extends over 14 amino acids. The V gene end was trimmed by 6 bases and the J gene end by 3 bases; junction bases not matched to a gene: 10. Per germline, CDR1 DFQATT and CDR2 SNEGSKA (reference sequence). The DNA for the CDR3 is TGCAGTGCCCGTCCCGGGACAGCGCACACTGAAGCTTTCTTT. It encodes CSARPGTAHTEAFF.

The chain recombines TRBV11-2 with TRBJ1-6; D gene ambiguous. The CDR3 is 17 amino acids. CDR1 is SGHAT and CDR2 is FQNNGV in the germline V gene. V was pared by 6 bases and J by 7 bases, with 22 bases between. For the CDR3, the DNA is TGTGCCAGCAGTTACCCCCACGGGGAGGCTGGAAATTCACCCCTCCACTTT. Translating gives CASSYPHGEAGNSPLHF.

This clonotype was seen a few times. Germline and junction disagree at one end, which may indicate a read error. CDR3 DNA sequence: TGCGCCAGCAGCCAAGACTTGGGACAGGGGGCTGCTGAGACCCAGTACTTC. This encodes CASSQDLGQGAAETQYF. The J gene is TRBJ2-5, the V gene TRBV11-2, with 12 positions matching TRBD1. Per germline, CDR1 SGHAT and CDR2 FQNNGV. The CDR3 extends over 17 amino acids.

The gene calls are TRBV12-3 or TRBV12-4 and TRBJ1-6; D not certain. Trimming shortened V by 6 bases and J by 7 bases, and 16 bases separated the two germline ends. This CDR3 is 15 amino acids long. The CDR3 loop reads CASRATGTTNSPLHF. In DNA form, the CDR3 reads TGTGCCAGCAGGGCCACCGGCACAACCAATTCACCCCTCCACTTT.

This clonotype was picked up a small number of times. The gene calls are TRBV6-5 and TRBJ1-1; the D is unclear. This CDR3 contains 13 residues. The V and J ends lost 6 bases and 2 bases respectively, with 10 bases between them. CDR1 and CDR2 from the germline V gene are MNHEY and SVGAGI. CDR3 region: CASRVDGNTEAFF. In DNA, the CDR3 is TGTGCCAGCAGAGTGGACGGAAACACTGAAGCTTTCTTT.

The J gene is TRBJ2-5, the V gene TRBV7-7; D not resolved. V shed 8 bases and J shed 2 bases, with 24 bases lying between them. In germline, CDR1 is SSHAT, CDR2 FNYEAQ (reference sequence). The CDR3 loop spans 17 amino acids. CDR3 in DNA: TGTGCCAGCTCACCCGTTGTACCCTCGATCGTACAAGAGACCCAGTACTTC. It yields the protein CASSPVVPSIVQETQYF.

This clonotype was counted at least ten times. This sequence joins TRBV5-6 and TRBJ1-1; D is uncertain. The germline V gene encodes CDR1 SGHDT and CDR2 YYEEEE. V lost 2 bases and J 6 bases, leaving 11 bases between the germline ends. CDR3 length equals 13 residues. CDR3 in amino acids: CASSFSSLPEAFF. DNA of the CDR3: TGTGCCAGCAGCTTCTCGTCCCTCCCTGAAGCTTTCTTT.

The chain carries TRBV25-1 and TRBJ1-2, with D possibly TRBD1 on 5 matching bases. Trimming removed 1 base at V and 2 bases at J, with 14 bases between. The V gene's germline CDR1 is MGHDK and CDR2 SYGVNS. The CDR3 loop spans 16 amino acids. The DNA of the CDR3 is TGTGCCAGCAGTGAATGGGCGCAGGGTAGAAACTATGGCTACACCTTC. Amino acid sequence: CASSEWAQGRNYGYTF.

J is TRBJ1-1 and V is TRBV7-2, with D maybe TRBD1 (6 bases). Trimming removed 2 bases from V and 4 bases from J, with 14 bases in between. The CDR3 sequence is 15 residues long. The germline CDR1 and CDR2 sequences are SGHTA and FQGNSA. The CDR3 nucleotides read TGTGCCAGCAGCTTACTAGGGCAGGGGTCCACTGAAGCTTTCTTT. This encodes CASSLLGQGSTEAFF.